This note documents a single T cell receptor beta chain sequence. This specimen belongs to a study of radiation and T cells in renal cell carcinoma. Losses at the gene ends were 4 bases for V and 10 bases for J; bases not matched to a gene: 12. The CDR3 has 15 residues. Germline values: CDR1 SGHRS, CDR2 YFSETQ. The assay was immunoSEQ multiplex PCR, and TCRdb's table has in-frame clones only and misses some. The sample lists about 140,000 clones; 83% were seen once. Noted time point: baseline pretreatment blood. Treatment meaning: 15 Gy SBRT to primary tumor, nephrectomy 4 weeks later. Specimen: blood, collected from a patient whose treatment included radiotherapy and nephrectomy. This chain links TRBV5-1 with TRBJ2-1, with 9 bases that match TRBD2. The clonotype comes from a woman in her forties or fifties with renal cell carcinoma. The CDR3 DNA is TGCGCCAGCAGCAAGACTAGCGGTGCCTGGATCGAGCAGTTCTTC. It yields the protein CASSKTSGAWIEQFF.